This TCR beta chain was recorded in a study of response to subunit inactivated influenza vaccine. Trimming cost V 2 bases and J 6 bases; bases outside gene matches: 9. The length of the CDR3 is 16 residues. Germline V CDR1 and CDR2: MNHEY, SVGEGT. TCRdb independently ran MiXCR on the RT-PCR reads; one entry per CDR3 protein. There are 500,000 or so distinct CDR3 sequences in the sample; approximately 11% occur only once, and about 12% lies in the top ten. Overall study findings and caveats: It was the authors' suggestion that each seasonal influenza vaccination recruits few new T cells.

A few counts support this clonotype. Its antigen is undetermined. The chain employs TRBV6-2 or TRBV6-3 and TRBJ1-5; 8 bases fit TRBD1. The material sequenced was PBMCs from blood, taken roughly 47 days after vaccination. This TCR derives from a middle-aged man who received an inactivated influenza vaccine. The CDR3 protein is CASSYRKDRGGQPQHF. The DNA for the CDR3 is TGTGCCAGCAGTTACCGGAAAGACAGGGGAGGTCAGCCCCAGCATTTT.